The 17 T cell receptor beta chains below come from one sample, sequenced in a study of shared clonotypes between healthy human individuals. Clones were read by immunoSEQ multiplex PCR, and TCRdb kept only the in-frame ones, dropping some. The data hold about a million clones, with 77% observed a single time. Source material: memory CD4+ T cells from PBMCs. Specified subset: CD45RA-negative fraction. Receptor source: a man between 18 and 35 years old in good health. Some clones in this sample may be carry-over from other donors' samples.

This chain joins TRBV9 and TRBJ1-2; D uncertain. Germline V lookup: CDR1 SGDLS, CDR2 YYNGEE. Trimming pared 1 base from V and 0 bases from J, leaving 10 bases between. CDR3 length equals 15 residues. The CDR3 coding sequence is TGTGCCAGCAGCGTACGGGGAAGCGCTAACTATGGCTACACCTTC. Protein sequence: CASSVRGSANYGYTF.

The chain has TRBV7-2 and TRBJ2-2, with 15 bases matching TRBD2. The germline gives CDR1 SGHTA, CDR2 FQGNSA. The CDR3 totals 18 residues. V lost 5 bases, J lost 6 bases, and 10 bases stayed unmatched. The CDR3 loop reads CASSPAGLAGGRAGELFF. CDR3 bases: TGTGCCAGCAGCCCCGCCGGACTAGCGGGAGGGAGGGCCGGGGAGCTGTTTTTT.

This clone appeared a few times. This chain links TRBV28 with TRBJ1-1, with 8 bases aligning to TRBD1. Germline V gene data show CDR1 as MDHEN and CDR2 as SYDVKM. There are 14 residues in the CDR3. Unmatched junction bases numbered 7, after V lost 5 bases and J lost 5 bases. CDR3 loop: CASSPPTGETEAFF. The DNA of the CDR3 is TGTGCCAGCAGTCCCCCGACAGGGGAAACTGAAGCTTTCTTT.

The V gene is TRBV5-4, the J gene TRBJ2-5; D perhaps matches TRBD1 (5 bases). The germline CDR1 and CDR2 sequences are SGHNT and YYREEE (reference sequence). Trimming removed 4 bases from V and 2 bases from J, with 18 bases in between. This CDR3 contains 16 residues. Here the CDR3 DNA reads TGTGCCAGCAGCCCGGCCCGGACAAGGAGTCAAGAGACCCAGTACTTC. This sequence encodes CASSPARTRSQETQYF.

The chain carries TRBV11-2 and TRBJ2-7, with D perhaps matching TRBD1 (6 bases). CDR1 and CDR2 from the germline V gene are SGHAT and FQNNGV. The CDR3 has 16 residues. The V gene lost 5 bases and the J gene lost 3 bases, with 20 bases spanning the gap. CDR3 protein: CASSPLGQQPDYEQYF. CDR3 nucleotides: TGTGCCAGCAGCCCCCTAGGACAGCAACCAGACTACGAGCAGTACTTC.

This clone has just a few counts. The CDR3 here is CASSEFGRLTGANVLTF. In DNA form, the CDR3 reads TGTGCCAGCAGTGAATTCGGACGGCTGACTGGGGCCAACGTCCTGACTTTC. The chain recombines TRBV2 with TRBJ2-6; the D is unclear. The CDR3 loop spans 17 amino acids. Germline-derived CDR1 and CDR2 are SNHLY and FYNNEI. Trimming removed 2 bases at V and 2 bases at J, with 13 bases between.

The chain is built from TRBV2 and TRBJ1-1; TRBD1 might be the D (5 bases). CDR1 is SNHLY and CDR2 is FYNNEI in the germline V gene. The CDR3 is 15 residues long. Between the trimmed V and J ends, which lost 5 bases and 3 bases, there was a span of 16 bases. CDR3 nucleotides: TGTGCCAGCAGTTTCGAGGGGCCGAACTACACTGAAGCTTTCTTT. Translation: CASSFEGPNYTEAFF.

The genes are TRBV5-1 and TRBJ1-1; D is ambiguous. The V end lost 0 bases, the J end lost 1 base, and 10 bases lay between the germline ends. The germline V gene encodes CDR1 SGHRS and CDR2 YFSETQ. CDR3 size: 15 residues. As DNA, the CDR3 is TGCGCCAGCAGCTTGGTAGGTAGCCCGAACACTGAAGCTTTCTTT. This sequence encodes CASSLVGSPNTEAFF.

The CDR3 DNA is TGTGCCAGCAGTTTGTTACCGAAAAGCTCCTACGAGCAGTACTTC. Translation: CASSLLPKSSYEQYF. The rearrangement uses TRBV28 and TRBJ2-7; D is unclear. V was clipped by 3 bases and J by 0 bases, with 12 bases between them. Germline V gene lookup returns CDR1 MDHEN and CDR2 SYDVKM. This CDR3 contains 15 residues.

About this clone: This specimen includes other DNA sequences encoding the same CDR3. J is TRBJ1-2 and V is TRBV28; 7 nucleotides agree with TRBD1. Per germline, CDR1 MDHEN and CDR2 SYDVKM. This CDR3 has 13 amino acids. V shed 4 bases, J shed 3 bases, and the junction held 2 bases outside the gene matches. The CDR3 DNA is TGTGCCAGCAGTTCAGGGACAGACTATGGCTACACCTTC. This sequence encodes CASSSGTDYGYTF.

The chain combines TRBV5-1 with TRBJ1-1, with a weak D call TRBD1 (5 bases). The CDR3 has 14 residues. V was trimmed by 0 bases and J by 6 bases, leaving 12 bases between them. The germline V gene encodes CDR1 SGHRS and CDR2 YFSETQ. The CDR3 is CASSLGAGRAEAFF. The DNA of the CDR3 is TGCGCCAGCAGCTTGGGGGCAGGGAGGGCTGAAGCTTTCTTT.

The rearrangement uses TRBV5-1 and TRBJ1-1; TRBD1 agrees at 9 bases. The CDR3 sequence is 17 residues long. In germline, CDR1 is SGHRS, CDR2 YFSETQ. V gave up 3 bases and J gave up 3 bases; unmatched junction bases: 12. The CDR3 loop is CASSSQPLDRGYTEAFF. The CDR3 region has the DNA TGCGCCAGCAGCTCCCAACCGTTAGACAGGGGGTACACTGAAGCTTTCTTT.

The rearrangement uses TRBV7-9 and TRBJ1-2, with D hard to call. V lost 5 bases to trimming and J lost 1 base, with 14 bases between them. The germline V gene has CDR1 SEHNR and CDR2 FQNEAQ (reference sequence). The CDR3 totals 15 residues. Written as DNA, the CDR3 is TGTGCCAGCAGCCCCACCATTGTGGATAACTATGGCTACACCTTC. This gives the protein CASSPTIVDNYGYTF.

DNA of the CDR3: TGTGCCTGGAGTGTACAGTCCCTACCCCTCCACTTT. Protein product: CAWSVQSLPLHF. V and J are TRBV30 and TRBJ1-6; D remains ambiguous. V was trimmed by 0 bases and J by 12 bases, leaving 9 bases between them. The CDR3 consists of 12 residues. The V gene's germline CDR1 is GTSNPN and CDR2 SVGIG (reference sequence).

The chain joins TRBV18 to TRBJ1-5; TRBD1 matches at 9 bases. J lost 12 bases, V lost 2 bases, and 5 bases had no gene match. This CDR3 region has 13 residues. Germline V gene lookup returns CDR1 KGHSH and CDR2 LQKENI. CDR3 coding DNA: TGTGCCAGCTCACCAGAGACAGGGGGGCTCCAGCATTTT. This codes for CASSPETGGLQHF.

The chain links TRBV30 to TRBJ1-4; D call uncertain. This CDR3 has 13 residues. Germline V gene lookup returns CDR1 GTSNPN and CDR2 SVGIG (reference sequence). V dropped 4 bases and J dropped 7 bases, with 13 bases sitting between them. CDR3 bases: TGTGCCTGGAACTCAATCGTCGGTGAAAAACTGTTTTTT. Encoded protein: CAWNSIVGEKLFF.

The genes are TRBV19 and TRBJ2-6; 10 bases are shared with TRBD1. The CDR3 has 17 amino acids. CDR1 LNHDA and CDR2 SQIVND come from the germline V gene (reference sequence). Trimming took 3 bases from V and 0 from J; bases not matched to a gene: 2. The DNA for the CDR3 is TGTGCCAGTAGTATTAGGGACAGGGGCTCTGGGGCCAACGTCCTGACTTTC. The encoded protein is CASSIRDRGSGANVLTF.